The next 17 T cell receptor beta chains were all read from a single sample in a study of metastatic and nonmetastatic thyroid tumors. Every patient was untreated before thyroid surgery. TCRdb used MiXCR to call clones anew from the PCR reads. The sample has tens of thousands of clones; about 15% are singletons. Sequencing was carried out using blood. These TCRs come from a female donor with papillary thyroid cancer or a benign thyroid nodule (not recorded which). Some clones in this sample may be carry-over from other donors' samples.

This clone was seen at least ten times. The rearrangement uses TRBV9 and TRBJ2-7, with 9 bases that match TRBD2. V shed 4 bases, J shed 5 bases, and the junction held 13 bases outside the gene matches. CDR1 is SGDLS and CDR2 is YYNGEE in the germline V gene. The CDR3 sequence is 16 residues long. CDR3 sequence reads: CASSLGVAGVGHEQYF. DNA of the CDR3: TGTGCCAGCAGCTTAGGAGTAGCGGGAGTGGGCCACGAGCAGTACTTC.

Sample share makes this clone medium-sized. This chain links TRBV6-1 with TRBJ2-7, with 11 nucleotides matching TRBD1. Germline-derived CDR1 and CDR2 are MNHNS and SASEGT. This CDR3 has 14 residues. The ends lost 6 bases at V and 7 bases at J; junction bases unmatched: 8. Here the CDR3 reads CASRQDRGRREQYF. The CDR3 nucleotides read TGTGCCAGCAGACAGGACAGGGGGCGGCGGGAGCAGTACTTC.

This clone has a count of ten or more. V usage is TRBV19 and J usage is TRBJ2-7, with D tentatively TRBD2 (5 bases). CDR3 length equals 16 residues. The V gene's germline CDR1 is LNHDA and CDR2 SQIVND (reference sequence). V was pared by 3 bases and J by 3 bases, with 18 bases between. CDR3 region: CASSITQTSSNYEQYF. The CDR3 DNA sequence: TGTGCCAGTAGTATCACCCAAACTAGTTCCAACTACGAGCAGTACTTC.

This clone was seen many times. The chain combines TRBV25-1 with TRBJ1-2, with 10 bases identical to TRBD1. The germline CDR1 and CDR2 sequences are MGHDK and SYGVNS. Trimming took 1 base from V and 2 from J; bases not matched to a gene: 1. The CDR3 sequence is 15 residues long. The CDR3 bases are TGTGCCAGCAGTGAATGGGGACAGGGGAACTATGGCTACACCTTC. This codes for CASSEWGQGNYGYTF.

This clone was observed many times. Here the CDR3 reads CASSPGWYEQFF. Written as DNA, the CDR3 is TGTGCCAGCAGCCCCGGGTGGTATGAGCAGTTCTTC. V usage is TRBV11-2 and J usage is TRBJ2-1; D call uncertain. V lost 5 bases and J lost 8, with 10 bases in between. The CDR3 sequence is 12 residues long. The germline gives CDR1 SGHAT, CDR2 FQNNGV.

V and J are TRBV6-1 and TRBJ2-5; no clear D. Trimming took 7 bases from V and 5 from J, leaving 8 bases between them. Germline V gene sequence: CDR1 MNHNS, CDR2 SASEGT. CDR3 length: 11 amino acids. CDR3 in amino acids: CASKTLETQYF. For the CDR3, the DNA is TGTGCCAGCAAGACATTGGAGACCCAGTACTTC.

This clone was detected ten times or more. The chain links TRBV3-1 to TRBJ2-1; 8 nucleotides match TRBD2. The CDR3 runs 19 residues. The germline CDR1 and CDR2 sequences are LGHDT and YNNKEL (reference sequence). J was trimmed by 1 base and V by 0 bases; bases with no gene match: 11. In nucleotides, the CDR3 is TGTGCCAGCAGCCAAGATCTTGGATTCGGGGGGGTGTCCTACAATGAGCAGTTCTTC. Protein product: CASSQDLGFGGVSYNEQFF.

Ten or more counts support this clone. The genes are TRBV10-3 and TRBJ2-2, with D hard to call. V lost 8 bases, J lost 5 bases, and 9 bases lay in between. This CDR3 contains 12 residues. Germline CDR1 ENHRY, CDR2 SYGVKD. The CDR3 coding sequence is TGTGCCATCGCGTTTGGGACCGGGGAGCTGTTTTTT. Translation: CAIAFGTGELFF.

This chain joins TRBV30 and TRBJ1-3; D remains unclear. CDR3 length: 14 amino acids. Germline CDR1 and CDR2: GTSNPN and SVGIG (reference sequence). Trimming took 4 bases from V and 0 from J, leaving 10 bases between them. The CDR3 DNA is TGTGCCTGGACGGAGGGCCTCTCTGGAAACACCATATATTTT. Its protein is CAWTEGLSGNTIYF.

This clone has ten or more counts. The J gene is TRBJ2-7, the V gene TRBV25-1; a possible D gene is TRBD2 (5 bases). Trimming took off 0 bases at V and 2 bases at J, with 14 bases between the two ends. This CDR3 is 16 amino acids long. The germline CDR1 and CDR2 sequences are MGHDK and SYGVNS. CDR3 coding DNA: TGTGCCAGCAGTGAATATCGAGACGGGGAAGCCTACGAGCAGTACTTC. This codes for CASSEYRDGEAYEQYF.

The sample holds many counts of this clone. V usage is TRBV7-9 and J usage is TRBJ1-1; D uncertain. Trimming took 2 bases from V and 3 from J, leaving 4 bases between them. This CDR3 region has 12 residues. CDR1 SEHNR and CDR2 FQNEAQ come from the germline V gene (reference sequence). As DNA, the CDR3 is TGTGCCAGCAGCTTAAGTGACACTGAAGCTTTCTTT. This sequence encodes CASSLSDTEAFF.

This clone was picked up many times. This specimen includes other DNA sequences encoding the same CDR3. The genes are TRBV5-4 and TRBJ2-3, with D possibly TRBD2 on 6 matching bases. The germline V gene encodes CDR1 SGHNT and CDR2 YYREEE (reference sequence). V was trimmed by 4 bases and J by 2 bases, leaving 14 bases between them. CDR3 length: 15 amino acids. The CDR3 coding sequence is TGTGCCAGCAGCACTGGCGCGGGGCCCACAGATACGCAGTATTTT. It translates to CASSTGAGPTDTQYF.

The sample holds many counts of this clone. The J gene is TRBJ2-1, the V gene TRBV5-4, with 8 bases identical to TRBD2. The V segment lost 3 bases and the J segment 0 bases; nucleotides outside the gene matches: 14. This CDR3 has 19 residues. Germline CDR1 is SGHNT and CDR2 is YYREEE (reference sequence). In DNA form, the CDR3 reads TGTGCCAGCAGCTGGCGGGGACTAGAGGGGGGACGCTCCTACAATGAGCAGTTCTTC. Its translation: CASSWRGLEGGRSYNEQFF.

V gene TRBV6-1 combines with J gene TRBJ2-7, with D maybe TRBD2 (6 bases). V was cut by 3 bases and J by 7 bases, with 19 bases left in between. CDR1 is MNHNS and CDR2 is SASEGT in the germline V gene. The CDR3 contains 15 residues. CDR3 loop: CASSDGTLDLCEQYF. In DNA form, the CDR3 reads TGTGCCAGCAGTGACGGGACTTTGGACCTTTGTGAGCAGTACTTC.

The sample holds many counts of this clone. The same CDR3 arises from other DNA sequences in this sample as well. The V and J genes are TRBV12-3 or TRBV12-4 and TRBJ1-2; D might be TRBD1 (5 bases). The V end lost 2 bases, the J end lost 13 bases, and 11 bases lay between the germline ends. CDR3 size: 11 residues. The CDR3 loop reads CASSLTTGITF. CDR3 bases: TGTGCCAGCAGTTTAACCACAGGAATCACCTTC.

This clone was detected a few times. The chain employs TRBV6-2 or TRBV6-3 and TRBJ2-7; the D is unclear. Germline-derived CDR1 and CDR2 are MNHEY and SVGEGT. The ends were cut back, 2 bases at V and 3 bases at J, with 8 bases in the middle. The CDR3 contains 13 residues. CDR3 bases: TGTGCCAGCAGTTACGAGGACGGCTACGAGCAGTACTTC. It encodes CASSYEDGYEQYF.

This clone was seen ten or more times. A much larger clone differs from this one at a single base, so this may be a read error. The rearrangement joins TRBV7-2 to TRBJ2-5, with D uncertain. CDR3 length: 12 amino acids. The germline gives CDR1 SGHTA, CDR2 FQGNSA. The V end was cut by 8 bases, the J end by 5 bases, with 12 bases between. The CDR3 here is CASGTPHETQYF. The DNA of the CDR3 is TGTGCCAGCGGCACTCCCCATGAGACCCAGTACTTC.